This entry lists 21 T cell receptor beta chains sequenced from one sample in a study of CD4 T cells in relation to SARS-CoV-2 and coronaviruses. TCRdb keeps only in-frame clones here, not all; method: immunoSEQ multiplex PCR. This table has 20,000 to 25,000 clones, 74% appearing once. Antigens of these TCRs are unknown. CD4+ T cells from unexposed donors were obtained before the COVID-19 pandemic (2011-2018). After nine to ten days of culture, CD4+ T cells were isolated. The sample comprised CD4+ T cells from PBMCs, cultured in vitro. The receptor source for this set is a human donor in good health.

The V and J genes are TRBV19 and TRBJ2-3; the D is unclear. V lost 5 bases and J 5 bases, leaving 11 bases between the germline ends. Germline V gene sequence: CDR1 LNHDA, CDR2 SQIVND (reference sequence). This CDR3 is 13 amino acids long. CDR3 region: CASSPPDRDTQYF. CDR3 DNA: TGTGCCAGTAGTCCACCGGACCGAGATACGCAGTATTTT.

J is TRBJ2-1 and V is TRBV7-3, with 8 bases aligning to TRBD2. Germline loops: CDR1 SGHTA, CDR2 FQGTGA. The CDR3 runs to 14 residues. Trimming took 2 bases from V and 5 from J; bases not matched to a gene: 2. The CDR3 here is CASSLAGGNNEQFF. CDR3 sequence (DNA): TGTGCCAGCAGCTTAGCGGGAGGAAACAATGAGCAGTTCTTC.

The rearrangement uses TRBV12-2 and TRBJ2-3; the table's D call TRBD1 went unverified against the DNA. TRBV12-2 is reported as a pseudogene. CDR3 length: 14 amino acids. CDR3 loop: CASRLTGSPDTQYF. For the CDR3, the DNA is TGTGCAAGTCGCTTGACAGGGTCCCCAGATACGCAGTATTTT.

This clone has just a few counts. The chain employs TRBV7-9 and TRBJ1-2, with 9 bases aligning to TRBD1. V shed 7 bases and J 7 bases; nucleotides not matched to a gene: 19. This CDR3 contains 17 residues. Germline V CDR1 and CDR2: SEHNR, FQNEAQ (reference sequence). The CDR3 DNA is TGTGCCAGCACCGGCACCTCACCCGGGGACAGGGTGGGTGGCTACACCTTC. As protein: CASTGTSPGDRVGGYTF.

Only one count was recorded for this clone. The V call is TRBV6-5, the J call TRBJ1-1; a weak D match, TRBD1 (5 bases). Germline V gives CDR1 MNHEY, CDR2 SVGAGI. CDR3 length: 13 amino acids. Deletions cut 8 bases from V and 8 bases from J, with 18 bases between. The CDR3 DNA reads TGTGCCAGCCGAAATAGAGGACAAGCCGAAGCTTTCTTT. Amino acids: CASRNRGQAEAFF.

This chain links TRBV6-2 or TRBV6-3 with TRBJ1-2; D gene uncertain. The ends were cut back, 2 bases at V and 0 bases at J, with 16 bases in the middle. The CDR3 length is 17 residues. Germline V gene lookup returns CDR1 MNHEY and CDR2 SVGEGT. DNA of the CDR3: TGTGCCAGCAGTTACCCTAGAGATCGTGGACCTAACTATGGCTACACCTTC. Its protein product is CASSYPRDRGPNYGYTF.

This clone was seen just once. The chain couples TRBV5-1 to TRBJ2-2; no definite D call. CDR3 length: 13 amino acids. V dropped 6 bases and J dropped 4 bases, with 10 bases sitting between them. From germline, CDR1 is SGHRS and CDR2 YFSETQ. This CDR3 reads CASTIPRTGELFF. In DNA, the CDR3 is TGCGCCAGCACCATACCACGCACCGGGGAGCTGTTTTTT.

V gene TRBV30 combines with J gene TRBJ1-1; D not certain. Germline V gene lookup returns CDR1 GTSNPN and CDR2 SVGIG (reference sequence). The CDR3 spans 13 residues. V gave up 0 bases and J gave up 0 bases, with 5 bases separating them. The CDR3: CAWSVAVNTEAFF. CDR3 nucleotide sequence: TGTGCCTGGAGTGTAGCGGTGAACACTGAAGCTTTCTTT.

V gene TRBV30 combines with J gene TRBJ1-6; no firm D call. The CDR3 is made up of 15 amino acids. Germline V gene sequence: CDR1 GTSNPN, CDR2 SVGIG (reference sequence). The ends were cut back, 4 bases at V and 3 bases at J, with 13 bases in the middle. The CDR3 sequence is CAWMTNLFYNSPLHF. CDR3 nucleotide sequence: TGTGCCTGGATGACGAACCTCTTCTATAATTCACCCCTCCACTTT.

The chain is built from TRBV7-9 and TRBJ2-2; D might be TRBD1 (5 bases). Germline CDR1 and CDR2: SEHNR and FQNEAQ (reference sequence). Between the trimmed V and J ends, which lost 5 bases and 2 bases, there was a span of 15 bases. The CDR3 contains 16 residues. The CDR3: CASSPQGRFNTGELFF. The CDR3 DNA follows: TGTGCCAGCAGCCCGCAGGGTCGTTTTAACACCGGGGAGCTGTTTTTT.

Only a few counts were recorded for this clone. V gene TRBV4-1 combines with J gene TRBJ1-6, with unresolved D. From germline, CDR1 is MGHRA and CDR2 YSYEKL. The CDR3 covers 16 residues. The V end was cut by 3 bases, the J end by 6 bases, with 15 bases between. The CDR3 region has the DNA TGCGCCAGCAGCCAGCACAACGACTTGGGTAATTCACCCCTCCACTTT. Translation gives CASSQHNDLGNSPLHF.

The J gene is TRBJ2-1, the V gene TRBV19; 7 nucleotides match TRBD2. From germline, CDR1 is LNHDA and CDR2 SQIVND (reference sequence). V was clipped by 5 bases and J by 11 bases; unmatched bases: 9. The CDR3 length is 13 residues. The chain's CDR3 is CASSRPGGEKQFF. As DNA, the CDR3 is TGTGCCAGTAGTCGTCCGGGGGGAGAGAAGCAGTTCTTC. The variable domain in full, completed from reference TRBV19 and TRBJ2-1, reads DGGITQSPKYLFRKEGQNVTLSCEQNLNHDAMYWYRQDPGQGLRLIYYSQIVNDFQKGDIAEGYSVSREKKESFPLTVTSAQKNPTAFYLCASSRPGGEKQFFGPGTRLTVL.

In its sample, this clone was seen a few times. This rearrangement joins TRBV27 to TRBJ2-3; TRBD1 matches at 7 bases. The CDR3 contains 16 residues. Germline V gene data show CDR1 as MNHEY and CDR2 as SMNVEV (reference sequence). The V segment lost 5 bases and the J segment 2 bases; nucleotides outside the gene matches: 10. In nucleotides, the CDR3 is TGTGCCAGCAGTACATACAGGGGCGACGACACAGATACGCAGTATTTT. The encoded protein is CASSTYRGDDTDTQYF.

This clone has just one count. The rearrangement uses TRBV7-9 and TRBJ1-1; unclear D gene. Looked up from germline, CDR1 is SEHNR and CDR2 is FQNEAQ (reference sequence). Trimming cost V 1 base and J 2 bases, with 8 bases left between them. This CDR3 region has 14 residues. The CDR3: CASSLVAGNTEAFF. The CDR3 nucleotides read TGTGCCAGCAGCTTAGTAGCAGGTAACACTGAAGCTTTCTTT.

The chain recombines TRBV9 with TRBJ2-7, with a tentative D call TRBD2 (6 bases). The germline V and J ends were trimmed by 0 bases and 0 bases, with 10 bases remaining between them. The CDR3 is 15 amino acids. The germline V gene encodes CDR1 SGDLS and CDR2 YYNGEE. CDR3 region: CASSVDSGLSYEQYF. The CDR3 DNA follows: TGTGCCAGCAGCGTAGACAGCGGGCTCTCCTACGAGCAGTACTTC. Drawing the rest from reference TRBV9 and TRBJ2-7, the complete variable domain is DSGVTQTPKHLITATGQRVTLRCSPRSGDLSVYWYQQSLDQGLQFLIQYYNGEERAKGNILERFSAQQFPDLHSELNLSSLELGDSALYFCASSVDSGLSYEQYFGPGTRLTVT.

The chain employs TRBV7-3 and TRBJ2-5, with 13 bases lining up with TRBD2. Germline CDR1 is SGHTA and CDR2 is FQGTGA. V dropped 3 bases and J dropped 3; count of bases not matched to a gene: 4. CDR3 length: 16 amino acids. The chain's CDR3 is CASSLGGLAGKETQYF. The CDR3 DNA is TGTGCCAGCAGCTTGGGGGGACTAGCGGGAAAAGAGACCCAGTACTTC. The full variable domain, completed using reference TRBV7-3 and TRBJ2-5, is GAGVSQTPSNKVTEKGKYVELRCDPISGHTALYWYRQSLGQGPEFLIYFQGTGAADDSGLPNDRFFAVRPEGSVSTLKIQRTERGDSAVYLCASSLGGLAGKETQYFGPGTRLLVL.

This rearrangement joins TRBV19 to TRBJ2-1; 10 nucleotides line up with TRBD2. The V gene's germline CDR1 is LNHDA and CDR2 SQIVND (reference sequence). V was clipped by 5 bases and J by 5 bases; unmatched bases: 9. The CDR3 length is 16 residues. Here the CDR3 DNA reads TGTGCCAGTAGTCCCATAGCGGGAGGCCACCACAATGAGCAGTTCTTC. Translation gives CASSPIAGGHHNEQFF. The variable domain in full, completed from reference TRBV19 and TRBJ2-1, reads DGGITQSPKYLFRKEGQNVTLSCEQNLNHDAMYWYRQDPGQGLRLIYYSQIVNDFQKGDIAEGYSVSREKKESFPLTVTSAQKNPTAFYLCASSPIAGGHHNEQFFGPGTRLTVL.

This clone was picked up one time. V and J are TRBV3-1 (or the pseudogene TRBV3-2) and TRBJ1-4; 7 bases fit TRBD1. V shed 1 base, J shed 8 bases, and the junction held 4 bases outside the gene matches. CDR1 and CDR2 from the germline V gene are LGHDT and YNNKEL (reference sequence). The CDR3 contains 14 residues. The DNA for the CDR3 is TGTGCCAGCAGCCAAGGACAGGGACAGGAAAAACTGTTTTTT. As protein: CASSQGQGQEKLFF.

V and J are TRBV28 and TRBJ2-5; 11 nucleotides agree with TRBD2. CDR1 is MDHEN and CDR2 is SYDVKM in the germline V gene. V lost 7 bases, J lost 5 bases, and 15 bases stayed unmatched. The CDR3 runs 17 residues. The DNA of the CDR3 is TGTGCCAGCACCCTAGGCGGGCTAGCGGGAGGTTGGGAGACCCAGTACTTC. Its translation is CASTLGGLAGGWETQYF.

The V call is TRBV28, the J call TRBJ1-2; D not resolved. CDR1 is MDHEN and CDR2 is SYDVKM in the germline V gene. The CDR3 length is 11 residues. The V gene lost 5 bases and the J gene lost 5 bases, with 6 bases spanning the gap. The CDR3 DNA reads TGTGCCAGCAGTGCACGATATGGCTACACCTTC. Its protein product is CASSARYGYTF.

The V gene is TRBV12-3 or TRBV12-4, the J gene TRBJ2-1, with D possibly matching TRBD2 (6 bases). The CDR3 runs to 12 residues. V dropped 3 bases and J dropped 9 bases, with 9 bases sitting between them. The CDR3 protein is CASSLSGGEQFF. In nucleotides, the CDR3 is TGTGCCAGCAGTTTGTCCGGGGGTGAGCAGTTCTTC.